The clone carrying this TCR beta chain was observed a few times. This record belongs to a study of blood T cell repertoires in COVID-19. Using immunoSEQ multiplex PCR, the repertoire was profiled, and TCRdb retains in-frame clones only, with some absent. This table has about 170,000 clones, around nine tenths appearing once. Source material: peripheral blood. The receptor's source is a woman of 80 years or more with COVID-19, enrolled during active disease.

The CDR3 DNA reads TGTGCCAGCAGTTACTCTGGGCAGGTCTATGGCTACACCTTC. Translation gives CASSYSGQVYGYTF. V and J are TRBV6-5 and TRBJ1-2; no definite D call. The V gene's germline CDR1 is MNHEY and CDR2 SVGAGI. The CDR3 totals 14 residues. Trimming shortened V by 0 bases and J by 4 bases, and 9 bases separated the two germline ends.